This T cell receptor (beta chain) was sequenced for a study of T cells after yellow fever vaccination. The ends were cut back, 0 bases at V and 1 base at J, with 9 bases in the middle. The CDR3 extends over 16 amino acids. CDR1 LNHNV and CDR2 YYDKDF come from the germline V gene (reference sequence). This clonotype was seen only a few times. Each CDR3 protein gets one entry after TCRdb re-called the 5' RACE reads with MiXCR. The repertoire holds 60,000 to 75,000 distinct CDR3 sequences, approximately 6.1% seen once, with around 37% in the top ten. Sequencing was performed on CD8+ T cells sorted from PBMCs, taken 45 days after the first yellow fever vaccination. The chain couples TRBV15 to TRBJ2-2; perhaps TRBD1 as D (5 bases). The receptor comes from a man younger than 35 who received the YFV17D yellow fever vaccine. DNA of the CDR3: TGTGCCACCAGCAGAGATAGGGGCGGGAACACCGGGGAGCTGTTTTTT. Protein: CATSRDRGGNTGELFF.